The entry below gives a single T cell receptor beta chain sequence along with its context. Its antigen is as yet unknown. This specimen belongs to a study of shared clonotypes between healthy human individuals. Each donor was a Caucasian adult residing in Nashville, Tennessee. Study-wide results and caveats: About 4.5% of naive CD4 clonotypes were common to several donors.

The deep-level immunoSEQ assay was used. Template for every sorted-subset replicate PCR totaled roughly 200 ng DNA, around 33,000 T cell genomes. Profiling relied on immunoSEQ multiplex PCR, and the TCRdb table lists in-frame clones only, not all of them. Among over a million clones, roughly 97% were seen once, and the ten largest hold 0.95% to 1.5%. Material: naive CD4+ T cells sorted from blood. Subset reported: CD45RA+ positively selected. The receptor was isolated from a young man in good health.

The CDR3 reads CSVVGGGTNEKLFF. In DNA form, the CDR3 reads TGCAGCGTTGTAGGGGGGGGAACTAATGAAAAACTGTTTTTT. The chain recombines TRBV29-1 with TRBJ1-4; D might be TRBD1 (6 bases). CDR1 is SQVTM, CDR2 ANQGSEA, per germline. The V gene lost 4 bases and the J gene lost 1 base, with 10 bases spanning the gap. The CDR3 runs to 14 residues.